This paragraph reports one TCR beta chain. PCR used 60 Vbeta primers and 13 Jbeta primers. Using immunoSEQ multiplex PCR, the repertoire was profiled, and TCRdb retains in-frame clones only, with some absent. The repertoire has about 130,000 clones, 60% to 80% of them found once; the top ten carry more than 3%. V lost 0 bases to trimming and J lost 1 base, with 16 bases between them. The CDR3 has 17 amino acids. The germline CDR1 and CDR2 sequences are GTSNPN and SVGIG (reference sequence). This entry belongs to a study of cytomegalovirus exposure and HLA in healthy donors. Study in general: Earlier, 117 million unique TCR beta sequences were recovered from approximately 180 million T cells by an analysis.

Input material: PBMCs. This clonotype was sampled from a woman in her 50s in good health and CMV-seronegative. This chain links TRBV30 with TRBJ1-5, with a weak D call TRBD1 (5 bases). The CDR3 region has the DNA TGTGCCTGGAGTGTGTCCCGCCAGGGATTGAGCAATCAGCCCCAGCATTTT. The encoded protein is CAWSVSRQGLSNQPQHF.